This entry is about one TCR beta chain. Cohort placement rested on clinical history that participants reported themselves. Assay: immunoSEQ multiplex PCR; the TCRdb copy retains only in-frame clones and omits some. The sample has 470,000 or so clones; about 90% are singletons. The data belong to a study of blood T cell repertoires in COVID-19. Study-level information: Sources were T cells, B-cell-depleted T cells, or PBMCs; the material itself was cDNA or gDNA.

The germline V gene encodes CDR1 SGHRS and CDR2 YFSETQ. Trimming pared 0 bases from V and 7 bases from J, leaving 10 bases between. This CDR3 contains 13 residues. The receptor comes from a woman between 18 and 29 years old with acute COVID-19. This chain joins TRBV5-1 and TRBJ1-2; maybe TRBD1 (6 bases). The sample was PBMCs or T cells enriched from blood (not recorded which). In DNA, the CDR3 is TGCGCCAGCAGCTTGGACGGGACACCTGGCTACACCTTC. It yields the protein CASSLDGTPGYTF.